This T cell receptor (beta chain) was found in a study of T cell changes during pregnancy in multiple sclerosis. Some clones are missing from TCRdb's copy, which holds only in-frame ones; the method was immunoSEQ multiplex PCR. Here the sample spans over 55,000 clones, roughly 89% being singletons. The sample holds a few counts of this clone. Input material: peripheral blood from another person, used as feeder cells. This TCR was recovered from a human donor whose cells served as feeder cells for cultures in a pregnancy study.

CDR3 DNA sequence: TGTGCCAGCATGGGTGGGAGGGGCGTGGATGGCTACACCTTC. Translated, it gives CASMGGRGVDGYTF. This chain uses TRBV2 with TRBJ1-2; a weak D match, TRBD1 (5 bases). The germline gives CDR1 SNHLY, CDR2 FYNNEI. V lost 7 bases to trimming and J lost 6 bases, with 18 bases between them. This CDR3 is built from 14 residues.